The 27 T cell receptor beta chains given below trace back to one sample, sequenced in a study of blood T cells in healthy people across ages. The authors ran a second PCR of about 6 to 11 cycles using a sample-barcoded 5' primer and a J-beta primer mix. TCRdb called the 5' RACE reads again in MiXCR, with one record for every CDR3 protein. The sample has some 710,000 distinct CDR3 sequences, 20% to 25% seen once. Sequences were obtained from blood. These receptor sequences come from a man between 65 and 85 years old in good health.

This chain joins TRBV12-3 or TRBV12-4 and TRBJ2-1; D not resolved. Trimming removed 3 bases from V and 15 bases from J, with 15 bases in between. The CDR3 has 12 residues. As DNA, the CDR3 is TGTGCCAGCAGTTTCTCGGTCCAGTGGAGGTTCTTC. It yields the protein CASSFSVQWRFF.

This rearrangement joins TRBV21-1 to TRBJ2-4. TRBV21-1 is tagged as a pseudogene. The CDR3 runs 15 residues. For the CDR3, the DNA is TGTGCCAGCAGCAAAGCGCTTTTTAGCACGTACATTCAGTACTTC. Its protein is CASSKALFSTYIQYF.

This clonotype was observed a handful of times. The chain is built from TRBV5-1 and TRBJ2-5; D unclear. Germline V lookup: CDR1 SGHRS, CDR2 YFSETQ. V was clipped by 1 base and J by 2 bases, with 12 bases between them. CDR3 length: 15 amino acids. The CDR3 DNA sequence: TGCGCCAGCAGCTTGTGGGAAGGTCCGCAAGAGACCCAGTACTTC. It specifies CASSLWEGPQETQYF.

The chain carries TRBV18 and TRBJ2-4, with 7 bases identical to TRBD2. This CDR3 has 16 amino acids. Germline V gives CDR1 KGHSH, CDR2 LQKENI. Losses at the gene ends were 3 bases for V and 2 bases for J; bases not matched to a gene: 7. CDR3 protein: CASSPGEGSSKNIQYF. CDR3 coding DNA: TGTGCCAGCTCACCGGGGGAGGGGTCTTCCAAAAACATTCAGTACTTC.

The chain joins TRBV4-3 to TRBJ2-7, with 8 bases lining up with TRBD2. Germline lookup yields CDR1 LGHNA and CDR2 YSLEER. The V gene end was trimmed by 3 bases and the J gene end by 6 bases; junction bases not matched to a gene: 7. There are 14 residues in the CDR3. The CDR3 DNA follows: TGCGCCAGCAGCCATTCAGCGGGAGTCCGCGAGCAGTACGTC. It translates to CASSHSAGVREQYV.

This clonotype was detected only a few times. V and J are TRBV5-1 and TRBJ2-2, with D uncertain. V was shortened by 0 bases and J by 1 base, with 7 bases between the two germline ends. In germline, CDR1 is SGHRS, CDR2 YFSETQ. This CDR3 has 15 residues. The CDR3 region is CASSLVPLNTGELFF. CDR3 DNA: TGCGCCAGCAGCTTGGTTCCGTTGAACACCGGGGAGCTGTTTTTT.

In this sample, this clonotype turned up a few times. This may stem from a read error, because a much larger clone lies one nucleotide away. The chain couples TRBV5-1 to TRBJ2-3; TRBD1 matches at 7 bases. Germline CDR1 is SGHRS and CDR2 is YFSETQ. The trim removed 3 bases at V and 0 bases at J, leaving 1 base unmatched. The length of the CDR3 is 14 residues. The CDR3 loop reads CASSWGQSTDTQYF. CDR3 nucleotide sequence: TGCGCCAGCAGCTGGGGACAGAGCACAGATACGCAGTATTTT. The full variable domain, completed using reference TRBV5-1 and TRBJ2-3, is KAGVTQTPRYLIKTRGQQVTLSCSPISGHRSVSWYQQTPGQGLQFLFEYFSETQRNKGNFPGRFSGRQFSNSRSEMNVSTLELGDSALYLCASSWGQSTDTQYFGPGTRLTVL.

This clonotype turned up a few times. The chain has TRBV7-9 and TRBJ1-5; 12 positions agree with TRBD1. The J segment lost 8 bases and the V segment lost 1 base, leaving 9 bases of the junction unmatched. The CDR3 has 17 amino acids. CDR1 and CDR2 from the germline V gene are SEHNR and FQNEAQ (reference sequence). CDR3 sequence: CASSLVIGTGGGEPQHF. As DNA, the CDR3 is TGTGCCAGCAGCTTAGTTATTGGGACAGGGGGCGGGGAGCCCCAGCATTTT. The full variable domain, its missing parts supplied by reference TRBV7-9 and TRBJ1-5, is DTGVSQNPRHKITKRGQNVTFRCDPISEHNRLYWYRQTLGQGPEFLTYFQNEAQLEKSRLLSDRFSAERPKGSFSTLEIQRTEQGDSAMYLCASSLVIGTGGGEPQHFGDGTRLSIL.

The J gene is TRBJ2-1, the V gene TRBV27; TRBD2 matches 9 bases. The CDR3 consists of 15 residues. V gave up 3 bases and J gave up 6 bases; unmatched junction bases: 6. Germline V CDR1 and CDR2: MNHEY, SMNVEV (reference sequence). DNA for the CDR3: TGTGCCAGCAGTTTTTGGACTAGCGCTTTCAATGAGCAGTTCTTC. Its protein product is CASSFWTSAFNEQFF.

The chain has TRBV29-1 and TRBJ2-5; TRBD2 is a possible D gene (5 bases). The CDR3 is 13 amino acids. V lost 2 bases to trimming and J lost 5 bases, with 12 bases between them. Looked up from germline, CDR1 is SQVTM and CDR2 is ANQGSEA. In nucleotides, the CDR3 is TGCAGCGTTGAACCCCCTAGCTCGGAGACCCAGTACTTC. It is translated as CSVEPPSSETQYF. The full variable domain, with the rest looked up from reference TRBV29-1 and TRBJ2-5, is SAVISQKPSRDICQRGTSLTIQCQVDSQVTMMFWYRQQPGQSLTLIATANQGSEATYESGFVIDKFPISRPNLTFSTLTVSNMSPEDSSIYLCSVEPPSSETQYFGPGTRLLVL.

J is TRBJ2-1 and V is TRBV24-1; 13 nucleotides align to TRBD2. The CDR3 has 16 amino acids. Trimming at V came to 3 bases and at J to 7 bases, leaving 5 bases not matched to a gene. Germline CDR1 reads KGHDR; CDR2 reads SFDVKD. The CDR3 sequence is CATSDGGTSGINEQFF. Written as DNA, the CDR3 is TGTGCCACCAGTGATGGGGGGACTAGCGGGATAAATGAGCAGTTCTTC.

This clonotype was detected a few times. The chain is built from TRBV20-1 and TRBJ2-1; no clear D gene. This CDR3 has 11 residues. Trimming took off 3 bases at V and 10 bases at J, with 10 bases between the two ends. CDR1 and CDR2 from the germline V gene are DFQATT and SNEGSKA (reference sequence). CDR3 bases: TGCAGTGCTAGGACTCCTACCGAGCAGTTCTTC. Amino acid sequence: CSARTPTEQFF.

In this sample, this clonotype turned up a few times. The junction and the germline gene differ at one end; a read error may be behind it. The chain recombines TRBV24-1 with TRBJ2-7, with 10 positions matching TRBD2. The J call could be wrong; TRBJ2-1 is a better fit for the DNA end. This CDR3 spans 15 amino acids. Looked up from germline, CDR1 is KGHDR and CDR2 is SFDVKD. The CDR3 DNA follows: TGTGTCACCAAGGGGAGCGGGAGGGGTTACAATGAGCAGTTCTTC. Amino acid sequence: CVTKGSGRGYNEQFF.

This clonotype was observed a few times. The chain couples TRBV6-5 to TRBJ2-5; D unclear. The V gene lost 6 bases and the J gene lost 2 bases, with 10 bases spanning the gap. The CDR3 totals 13 residues. Germline lookup yields CDR1 MNHEY and CDR2 SVGAGI. The CDR3 region is CASRLDGQETQYF. As DNA, the CDR3 is TGTGCCAGCAGGTTGGACGGACAAGAGACCCAGTACTTC.

The chain employs TRBV12-3 or TRBV12-4 and TRBJ1-1; 9 bases map to TRBD1. The V and J ends lost 8 bases and 4 bases, in that order; junction bases with no gene match: 8. The CDR3 spans 14 residues. CDR3 loop: CASQVTGGGTEAFF. The CDR3 region has the DNA TGTGCCAGCCAAGTCACAGGGGGCGGCACTGAAGCTTTCTTT.

This clonotype turned up a few times. J is TRBJ2-5 and V is TRBV7-9; either TRBD1 or TRBD2 may fit D (6 bases each). The V and J ends lost 5 bases and 2 bases respectively, with 12 bases between them. The germline CDR1 and CDR2 sequences are SEHNR and FQNEAQ (reference sequence). This CDR3 has 14 residues. CDR3: CASSARGEQETQYF. The CDR3 nucleotides read TGTGCCAGCAGCGCAAGGGGGGAACAAGAGACCCAGTACTTC.

This clonotype was detected only a few times. The chain couples TRBV5-1 to TRBJ2-7, with D uncertain. The CDR3 contains 15 residues. Germline V gives CDR1 SGHRS, CDR2 YFSETQ. V was trimmed by 1 base and J by 0 bases, leaving 11 bases between them. For the CDR3, the DNA is TGCGCCAGCAGCTTGCAAACAGCCCTCTCCTACGAGCAGTACTTC. This codes for CASSLQTALSYEQYF.

The sample holds many counts of this clonotype. V gene TRBV29-1 combines with J gene TRBJ2-5, with 9 positions matching TRBD2. The CDR3 totals 13 residues. Unmatched junction bases numbered 1, after V lost 3 bases and J lost 2 bases. Germline assignment: CDR1 SQVTM and CDR2 ANQGSEA. CDR3 DNA: TGCAGCGTTGACCTAGCGGGGCAAGAGACCCAGTACTTC. The encoded protein is CSVDLAGQETQYF.

This clonotype appeared many times. This chain joins TRBV20-1 and TRBJ1-1; D gene unclear. The CDR3 loop spans 14 amino acids. V was cut by 5 bases and J by 0 bases, with 13 bases left in between. Germline-derived CDR1 and CDR2 are DFQATT and SNEGSKA (reference sequence). The CDR3 spells CSARGTGLNTEAFF. CDR3 sequence (DNA): TGCAGTGCTCGCGGAACGGGCCTGAACACTGAAGCTTTCTTT.

The chain joins TRBV9 to TRBJ2-3; 10 nucleotides agree with TRBD2. The CDR3 sequence is 16 residues long. CDR1 is SGDLS and CDR2 is YYNGEE in the germline V gene. V shed 0 bases, J shed 6 bases, and the junction held 7 bases outside the gene matches. CDR3 in amino acids: CASSVVSGRPTDTQYF. In DNA, the CDR3 is TGTGCCAGCAGCGTAGTTAGCGGGAGGCCCACGGATACGCAGTATTTT.

DNA of the CDR3: TGCAGTGCTAGAGGGCTGGGGAACACTGAAGCTTTCTTT. Encoded protein: CSARGLGNTEAFF. The chain couples TRBV20-1 to TRBJ1-1; D unresolved. The V and J ends lost 1 base and 1 base respectively, with 7 bases between them. The CDR3 extends over 13 amino acids. CDR1 is DFQATT and CDR2 is SNEGSKA in the germline V gene (reference sequence).

The sample holds many counts of this clonotype. The V call is TRBV28, the J call TRBJ2-7, with TRBD2 identical over 11 bases. The CDR3 covers 15 residues. Looked up from germline, CDR1 is MDHEN and CDR2 is SYDVKM. The J segment lost 1 base and the V segment lost 6 bases, leaving 5 bases of the junction unmatched. CDR3 coding DNA: TGTGCCAGCAGACCTACTAGCGGGGGTTCCTACGAGCAGTACTTC. It encodes CASRPTSGGSYEQYF.

This clonotype occurred a few times. J is TRBJ2-5 and V is TRBV4-1, with 8 bases lining up with TRBD1. The closer fit of TRBJ2-1 to the DNA end suggests the J call may be wrong. The V gene's germline CDR1 is MGHRA and CDR2 YSYEKL. The CDR3 is 16 residues long. Here the CDR3 reads CASSQDRGQGYNEQFF. The CDR3 DNA follows: TGCGCCAGCAGCCAAGACAGGGGGCAAGGCTACAATGAGCAGTTCTTC.

The gene calls are TRBV12-3 or TRBV12-4 and TRBJ1-2; 9 nucleotides agree with TRBD1. The V gene end was trimmed by 6 bases and the J gene end by 7 bases; junction bases not matched to a gene: 6. The CDR3 has 13 residues. The CDR3 nucleotides are TGTGCCAGCAGCCGGACAGGGGAGGGTGGCTACACCTTC. Translated, it gives CASSRTGEGGYTF.

This clonotype was observed a single time. This chain connects TRBV4-2 to TRBJ2-1, with D possibly TRBD2 on 5 matching bases. CDR1 is LGHNA and CDR2 is YNFKEQ in the germline V gene. Trimming cost V 1 base and J 10 bases, with 14 bases left between them. CDR3 length: 14 amino acids. CDR3: CASSQGTLSGEQFF. The CDR3 DNA follows: TGTGCCAGCAGCCAAGGCACTCTTTCGGGGGAGCAGTTCTTC.

This clonotype was seen more than once but under ten times. The chain employs TRBV7-3 and TRBJ2-2, with D unclear. This CDR3 is 14 amino acids long. Germline-derived CDR1 and CDR2 are SGHTA and FQGTGA. Trimming removed 0 bases from V and 1 base from J, with 3 bases in between. The CDR3 region has the DNA TGTGCCAGCAGCTTAACAAAGAACACCGGGGAGCTGTTTTTT. It is translated as CASSLTKNTGELFF.

This clonotype was picked up one time. CDR3 amino acids: CASSPTKTYEQYF. The CDR3 DNA reads as TGTGCCAGCTCACCGACAAAAACCTACGAGCAGTACTTC. V gene TRBV18 combines with J gene TRBJ2-7; no firm D call. Between the trimmed V and J ends, which lost 3 bases and 2 bases, there was a span of 8 bases. The germline CDR1 and CDR2 sequences are KGHSH and LQKENI. This CDR3 is built from 13 residues. Variable domain in full (rest from reference TRBV18 and TRBJ2-7): NAGVMQNPRHLVRRRGQEARLRCSPMKGHSHVYWYRQLPEEGLKFMVYLQKENIIDESGMPKERFSAEFPKEGPSILRIQQVVRGDSAAYFCASSPTKTYEQYFGPGTRLTVT.